This T cell receptor (beta chain) came from a study of CD8 T cells in Susac syndrome. Study-wide context: Among the Susac syndrome patients who underwent sequencing, roughly 6 had clinically active disease, while about eight of them were in remission.

The V end lost 4 bases, the J end lost 7 bases, and 13 bases lay between the germline ends. Germline V gives CDR1 MNHEY, CDR2 SVGEGT. The CDR3 is 13 amino acids. General observations from the study: Peak Susac CD8+ clonal expansion occurred in TEMRA cells and active patients.

With random hexamers, reverse transcription was performed on about 0.5 to 1 ug of RNA. The amplification used immunoSEQ multiplex PCR on TCR beta CDR3; it spanned 54 Vbeta and 13 Jbeta. MiXCR was run by TCRdb on the immunoSEQ multiplex PCR reads, yielding one entry per CDR3 protein. The sample shows 84,000 or so distinct CDR3 sequences, approximately 96% of them seen only once. Turning to this clonotype: Its antigen is as yet unknown.

This clonotype was obtained from a human donor with Susac syndrome. V and J are TRBV6-2 or TRBV6-3 and TRBJ1-1; D unresolved. The material sequenced was CD8+ T cells from PBMCs. The CDR3 spells CASSFAVLNEAFF. The CDR3 DNA sequence: TGTGCCAGCAGTTTCGCGGTCCTGAATGAAGCTTTCTTT.